This entry concerns a single TCR beta chain. Its antigen is not identified. Primers included in the PCR were 60 Vbeta and 13 Jbeta primers. Some clones are missing from TCRdb's copy, which holds only in-frame ones; the method was immunoSEQ multiplex PCR. This sample yields roughly 190,000 clones, of which roughly 80% are seen a single time; approximately 3.6% belongs to the top ten. The sample originates from a study of cytomegalovirus exposure and HLA in healthy donors. Study-level background: For the 300 to 400 genotyped donors, approximately 83% fell within the Caucasian-associated ancestry cluster.

Germline trimming cut 3 bases from V and 8 bases from J; bases unmatched to any gene: 14. Germline-derived CDR1 and CDR2 are SQVTM and ANQGSEA. There are 16 residues in the CDR3. Whole-study results and caveats: HLA alleles showed associations with some 17,000 TCR beta sequences in a later analysis, at a 0.05 false discovery rate. Per published reports, the classifier diagnosed cytomegalovirus status with high specificity and sensitivity.

The TCR sequence derives from a man aged 35 to 55 in good health and CMV-seropositive. The chain has TRBV29-1 and TRBJ2-1; 9 nucleotides align to TRBD2. Material: PBMCs. The CDR3 nucleotides read TGCAGCGTTGACGCTCTGGCCGGGACTAGCATCCATGAGCAGTTCTTC. Protein: CSVDALAGTSIHEQFF.